These T cell receptor beta chains were read from a single sample in a study of blood T cell repertoires in COVID-19. Assay used: immunoSEQ multiplex PCR; TCRdb lists only in-frame clones, some missing. Found here are about 81,000 clones, approximately 87% of them singletons; the top ten hold 13% to 15%. The sequenced sample consisted of peripheral blood. These receptors all stem from a woman between 65 and 79 years old with acute or convalescent COVID-19. CDR3s include the opening cysteine and the closing phenylalanine or tryptophan. D genes are given only for firm matches. The listing skips clone size in some rows; elsewhere it reads once, few, many or a size class.

TRBJ2-1,-,-,TRBV7-7,CASSPVSVSSYNEQFF,TGTGCCAGCAGCCCCGTCAGCGTAAGCTCCTACAATGAGCAGTTCTTC
TRBJ2-5,TRBD2,-,TRBV11-2,CASSLLSASGNQETQYF,TGTGCCAGCAGCTTATTATCGGCTAGCGGGAACCAAGAGACCCAGTACTTC
TRBJ2-1,TRBD1,-,TRBV7-6,CASSPRTGEANEQFF,TGTGCCAGCAGCCCAAGGACAGGGGAGGCCAATGAGCAGTTCTTC
TRBJ2-3,TRBD2,-,TRBV19,CASSMREGHTDTQYF,TGTGCCAGTAGTATGCGGGAGGGCCACACAGATACGCAGTATTTT
TRBJ2-3,TRBD2,-,TRBV6-5,CASSYSERGGRSTQYF,TGTGCCAGCAGTTACTCAGAGCGGGGGGGCCGAAGTACGCAGTATTTT
TRBJ2-5,-,-,TRBV2,CASSEWLETQYF,TGTGCCAGCAGTGAGTGGCTGGAGACCCAGTACTTC
TRBJ2-5,-,-,TRBV4-1,CASSLKSGQETQYF,TGCGCCAGCAGCTTAAAGTCAGGTCAAGAGACCCAGTACTTC
TRBJ2-2,TRBD1,once,TRBV9,CASSVGVGGYTGELFF,TGTGCCAGCAGCGTAGGGGTAGGGGGCTACACCGGGGAGCTGTTTTTT
TRBJ1-1,TRBD1,once,TRBV11-3,CASRWTGMNTEAFF,TGTGCCAGCAGGTGGACAGGGATGAACACTGAAGCTTTCTTT
TRBJ1-1,TRBD1,-,TRBV6-5,CASSSLVDRGLEAFF,TGTGCCAGCAGTAGTCTCGTCGACAGGGGGCTTGAAGCTTTCTTT
TRBJ2-1,TRBD1,-,TRBV3-1/TRBV3-2,CASSLFGTGDHDEQFF,TGTGCCAGCAGCCTCTTCGGGACAGGGGATCATGATGAGCAGTTCTTC
TRBJ1-6,-,-,TRBV28,CASTMGGNSPLHF,TGTGCCAGCACCATGGGCGGGAATTCACCCCTCCACTTT
TRBJ1-4,TRBD1,many,TRBV2,CASSGQGRNEKLFF,TGTGCCAGCAGTGGACAGGGCCGTAATGAAAAACTGTTTTTT
TRBJ1-1,-,-,TRBV19,CASGGQRSTEAFF,TGTGCCAGTGGCGGACAGAGGTCCACTGAAGCTTTCTTT
TRBJ1-5,-,-,TRBV2,CASSGQAQSNQPQHF,TGTGCCAGCAGTGGACAGGCGCAGAGCAATCAGCCCCAGCATTTT
TRBJ2-2,TRBD2,-,TRBV5-1,CASSSRLAGGTGELFF,TGCGCCAGCAGCTCAAGACTAGCGGGGGGCACCGGGGAGCTGTTTTTT
TRBJ2-3,TRBD2,-,TRBV15,CATSRVAGGGADTQYF,TGTGCCACCAGCAGAGTAGCGGGGGGTGGGGCAGATACGCAGTATTTT
TRBJ1-2,TRBD1,-,TRBV15,CATSFGGTANYGYTF,TGTGCCACCAGCTTTGGGGGGACAGCTAACTATGGCTACACCTTC
TRBJ1-1,-,-,TRBV10-3,CAISDIMNTEAFF,TGTGCCATCTCTGACATCATGAACACTGAAGCTTTCTTT
TRBJ1-5,TRBD1,few,TRBV3-1/TRBV3-2,CASSQYRGFNQPQHF,TGTGCCAGCAGCCAATACAGGGGCTTCAATCAGCCCCAGCATTTT
TRBJ2-1,-,once,TRBV10-3,CAIRGGEEQFF,TGTGCCATCAGGGGGGGAGAGGAGCAGTTCTTC
TRBJ2-1,-,-,TRBV10-3,CATRLDGEVNEQFF,TGTGCCACCCGTTTGGACGGGGAGGTGAATGAGCAGTTCTTC
TRBJ2-6,TRBD1,-,TRBV7-6,CASSLTGGSGANVLTF,TGTGCCAGCAGCTTAACAGGGGGCTCTGGGGCCAACGTCCTGACTTTC
TRBJ1-1,TRBD1,-,TRBV6-5,CASTSDRENTEAFF,TGTGCCAGCACCTCGGACAGGGAGAACACTGAAGCTTTCTTT
TRBJ2-1,-,-,TRBV6-6,CASSYSDYHSYNEQFF,TGTGCCAGCAGTTACTCGGACTACCATTCCTACAATGAGCAGTTCTTC
TRBJ1-6,-,-,TRBV2,CASRESGLSRGPLHF,TGTGCCAGCAGAGAATCGGGACTCTCCCGAGGGCCCCTCCACTTT
TRBJ2-1,TRBD2,-,TRBV9,CASSGSGLGYNEQFF,TGTGCCAGCAGCGGGTCGGGACTAGGCTACAATGAGCAGTTCTTC
TRBJ1-1,-,-,TRBV3-1/TRBV3-2,CASSQEISEAFF,TGTGCCAGCAGCCAAGAAATATCCGAAGCTTTCTTT
TRBJ1-2,-,few,TRBV19,CASTGGAPGRYGYTF,TGTGCCAGTACGGGGGGCGCGCCGGGGAGATATGGCTACACCTTC
TRBJ1-1,-,few,TRBV19,CASSITQIDGNTEAFF,TGTGCCAGTAGTATTACCCAGATTGATGGGAACACTGAAGCTTTCTTT
TRBJ1-1,-,-,TRBV11-3,CASSFRNTEAFF,TGTGCCAGCAGCTTTCGGAACACTGAAGCTTTCTTT
TRBJ2-2,-,-,TRBV7-9,CASSRDFLTGELFF,TGTGCCAGCAGCCGGGACTTCCTTACCGGGGAGCTGTTTTTT
TRBJ2-1,TRBD1,once,TRBV15,CATSSRDSNYNEQFF,TGTGCCACCAGCAGCCGGGACAGTAACTACAATGAGCAGTTCTTC
TRBJ1-4,-,few,TRBV24-1,CATSDGLPRGEKLFF,TGTGCCACCAGTGACGGGTTGCCACGGGGGGAAAAACTGTTTTTT
TRBJ2-1,-,few,TRBV5-1,CASSVGLLGAYNEQFF,TGCGCCAGCAGCGTCGGGCTCCTAGGGGCCTACAATGAGCAGTTCTTC
TRBJ2-4,-,-,TRBV28,CASSSPGTLNIQYF,TGTGCCAGCAGTTCGCCAGGAACTCTAAACATTCAGTACTTC
TRBJ2-3,TRBD2,-,TRBV4-3,CASSQDWTSGFTDTQYF,TGCGCCAGCAGCCAAGATTGGACTAGCGGGTTCACAGATACGCAGTATTTT
TRBJ1-6,TRBD1,-,TRBV5-1,CASRESGTGGALTNSPLHF,TGCGCCAGCAGGGAGTCCGGGACAGGGGGCGCATTGACTAATTCACCCCTCCACTTT
TRBJ1-4,-,-,TRBV6-2/TRBV6-3,CASSYTPSGDEKLFF,TGTGCCAGCAGCTATACGCCCTCCGGGGATGAAAAACTGTTTTTT
TRBJ1-2,TRBD1,-,TRBV7-9,CASSDLGTGVGYGYTF,TGTGCCAGCAGCGATTTAGGGACAGGGGTGGGATATGGCTACACCTTC
TRBJ1-1,-,-,TRBV18,CASSPEQSNTEAFF,TGTGCCAGCTCACCAGAACAGTCAAACACTGAAGCTTTCTTT